A single sample is the source of the 25 T cell receptor beta chains below, sequenced in a study of cytomegalovirus exposure and HLA in healthy donors. In the PCR, 60 Vbeta and 13 Jbeta primers were used. Only in-frame clones appear in the TCRdb table, and some are missing; sequencing was by immunoSEQ multiplex PCR. The table lists over 80,000 clones, approximately 80% of them singletons. Source material: PBMCs. Receptor source: a man between 25 and 39 years old in good health and CMV-seropositive.

This clone was recorded once. V gene TRBV7-2 combines with J gene TRBJ2-1, with a tentative D call TRBD1 (6 bases). The CDR3 sequence is 15 residues long. Between the trimmed V and J ends, which lost 4 bases and 0 bases, there was a span of 10 bases. Germline-derived CDR1 and CDR2 are SGHTA and FQGNSA. This CDR3 reads CASSYTGNSYNEQFF. DNA of the CDR3: TGTGCCAGCAGCTATACAGGGAACTCCTACAATGAGCAGTTCTTC.

CDR3: CASTRARGETQYF. DNA of the CDR3: TGTGCCAGCACGCGGGCCCGGGGAGAGACCCAGTACTTC. This chain links TRBV2 with TRBJ2-5, with D perhaps matching TRBD2 (5 bases). Germline assignment: CDR1 SNHLY and CDR2 FYNNEI. The CDR3 contains 13 residues. Trimming took off 7 bases at V and 4 bases at J, with 13 bases between the two ends. The variable domain in full, with the rest retrieved from reference TRBV2 and TRBJ2-5, is EPEVTQTPSHQVTQMGQEVILRCVPISNHLYFYWYRQILGQKVEFLVSFYNNEISEKSEIFDDQFSVERPDGSNFTLKIRSTKLEDSAMYFCASTRARGETQYFGPGTRLLVL.

The genes are TRBV13 and TRBJ2-7; 7 bases line up with TRBD2. J gave up 7 bases and V 8 bases, and 8 bases lay outside the gene matches. The CDR3 has 12 amino acids. Germline-derived CDR1 and CDR2 are PRHDT and FYEKMQ (reference sequence). The CDR3 DNA is TGTGCCAGCGCGGGAGAGCCTCGGGAGCAGTACTTC. Translation: CASAGEPREQYF.

The V and J genes are TRBV30 and TRBJ2-7; TRBD2 agrees at 7 bases. CDR1 is GTSNPN, CDR2 SVGIG, per germline (reference sequence). CDR3 length: 14 residues. Germline trimming cut 2 bases from V and 0 bases from J; bases unmatched to any gene: 4. The CDR3 bases are TGTGCCTGGAGTACGGGAGGCCTCTCCTACGAGCAGTACTTC. Its protein product is CAWSTGGLSYEQYF.

This chain joins TRBV5-6 and TRBJ1-6; maybe TRBD1 (6 bases). The CDR3 length is 19 residues. The germline V gene has CDR1 SGHDT and CDR2 YYEEEE. Trimming took off 0 bases at V and 1 base at J, with 17 bases between the two ends. The CDR3 is CASSLGGQASRSYNSPLHF. CDR3 bases: TGTGCCAGCAGCTTGGGGGGGCAGGCCTCCCGATCCTATAATTCACCCCTCCACTTT.

This chain links TRBV6-5 with TRBJ2-7, with D hard to call. Per germline, CDR1 MNHEY and CDR2 SVGAGI. There are 14 residues in the CDR3. Trimming took off 4 bases at V and 9 bases at J, with 19 bases between the two ends. The DNA of the CDR3 is TGTGCCAGCAGTTCACCCGGCGACAACGTGGGGCAGTACTTC. This codes for CASSSPGDNVGQYF.

J is TRBJ1-5 and V is TRBV7-2, with D maybe TRBD1 (5 bases). CDR3 length: 15 residues. The germline CDR1 and CDR2 sequences are SGHTA and FQGNSA. V lost 1 base to trimming and J lost 3 bases, with 10 bases between them. The DNA of the CDR3 is TGTGCCAGCAGCTTAGATCACAGGCTCAATCAGCCCCAGCATTTT. Translation: CASSLDHRLNQPQHF.

As to this clone: In the same sample, other DNA sequences code for this CDR3. The CDR3 protein is CASSLPPGAKNIQYF. CDR3 DNA: TGTGCCAGCAGTCTCCCCCCAGGGGCCAAAAACATTCAGTACTTC. The chain couples TRBV28 to TRBJ2-4, with D maybe TRBD1 (5 bases). The CDR3 length is 15 residues. Germline V gene sequence: CDR1 MDHEN, CDR2 SYDVKM. Trimming shortened V by 5 bases and J by 1 base, and 12 bases separated the two germline ends.

The chain recombines TRBV28 with TRBJ1-2; D may be TRBD1 (6 bases). Germline-derived CDR1 and CDR2 are MDHEN and SYDVKM. Trimming cost V 2 bases and J 1 base, with 11 bases left between them. The CDR3 consists of 15 residues. The DNA for the CDR3 is TGTGCCAGCAGTTTAGGACAGAGCTTTAACTATGGCTACACCTTC. Amino acid sequence: CASSLGQSFNYGYTF.

This chain uses TRBV18 with TRBJ1-1; D might be TRBD1 (5 bases). The CDR3 is made up of 14 amino acids. Per germline, CDR1 KGHSH and CDR2 LQKENI. Trimming shortened V by 3 bases and J by 5 bases, and 13 bases separated the two germline ends. This CDR3 reads CASSPGGVLTEAFF. The CDR3 DNA reads as TGTGCCAGCTCACCGGGAGGGGTTCTGACTGAAGCTTTCTTT.

The V call is TRBV28, the J call TRBJ2-7; the match to TRBD2 covers 7 bases. This CDR3 region has 14 residues. Trimming took 3 bases from V and 5 from J; bases not matched to a gene: 7. CDR1 is MDHEN and CDR2 is SYDVKM in the germline V gene. Here the CDR3 DNA reads TGTGCCAGCAGTTTCTTGGCGGGAGCGAACGAGCAGTACTTC. Translation gives CASSFLAGANEQYF.

V and J are TRBV10-1 and TRBJ1-1, with D perhaps matching TRBD1 (6 bases). V lost 0 bases and J 7 bases, leaving 6 bases between the germline ends. Germline values: CDR1 WNHNN, CDR2 SYGVQD (reference sequence). The CDR3 loop spans 12 amino acids. Here the CDR3 DNA reads TGCGCCAGCAGTGAGTCACAGGGTGAAGCTTTCTTT. Translating it yields CASSESQGEAFF.

The CDR3, as DNA: TGTGCCTGGAGTCGGGACACATTGGGTGAAAAACTGTTTTTT. Translated: CAWSRDTLGEKLFF. The chain carries TRBV30 and TRBJ1-4; D might be TRBD1 (6 bases). CDR1 and CDR2 (germline): GTSNPN, SVGIG (reference sequence). The CDR3 has 14 amino acids. The V gene lost 2 bases and the J gene lost 7 bases, with 14 bases spanning the gap.

This chain uses TRBV27 with TRBJ2-1; 8 nucleotides match TRBD2. Germline-derived CDR1 and CDR2 are MNHEY and SMNVEV (reference sequence). The CDR3 has 13 amino acids. V trimming: 10 bases; J trimming: 6 bases; junction bases outside the gene matches: 8. The CDR3 region is CATLLAASNEQFF. Here the CDR3 DNA reads TGTGCCACCTTACTAGCGGCTAGCAATGAGCAGTTCTTC.

This rearrangement joins TRBV5-1 to TRBJ2-1, with 16 nucleotides matching TRBD2. The CDR3 is 18 residues long. The V gene end was trimmed by 5 bases and the J gene end by 0 bases; junction bases not matched to a gene: 5. Germline V gene sequence: CDR1 SGHRS, CDR2 YFSETQ. This chain's CDR3 is CASRGTSGRAYSYNEQFF. In DNA form, the CDR3 reads TGCGCCAGCAGGGGGACTAGCGGGAGGGCCTACTCCTACAATGAGCAGTTCTTC.

The rearrangement uses TRBV29-1 and TRBJ2-1, with TRBD1 identical over 8 bases. The CDR3 consists of 13 residues. Per germline, CDR1 SQVTM and CDR2 ANQGSEA. The V segment lost 2 bases and the J segment 8 bases; nucleotides outside the gene matches: 5. Written as DNA, the CDR3 is TGCAGCGTTGAAAGGAACAGGGGGGATGAGCAGTTCTTC. Translated, it gives CSVERNRGDEQFF.

Only a few counts were recorded for this clone. V usage is TRBV9 and J usage is TRBJ1-2; D gene uncertain. V gave up 4 bases and J gave up 6 bases, with 13 bases separating them. This CDR3 has 13 amino acids. Per germline, CDR1 SGDLS and CDR2 YYNGEE. CDR3 in amino acids: CASSPGLRNGYTF. As DNA, the CDR3 is TGTGCCAGCAGCCCGGGGTTGAGAAATGGCTACACCTTC.

This clone was detected once. The chain combines TRBV27 with TRBJ2-7, with TRBD1 matching over 10 bases. Trimming at V came to 1 base and at J to 7 bases, leaving 4 bases not matched to a gene. CDR1 MNHEY and CDR2 SMNVEV come from the germline V gene (reference sequence). The CDR3 runs to 14 residues. The CDR3 DNA is TGTGCCAGCAGTTTATGGGGACAGGGGAAAGAGCAGTACTTC. Encoded protein: CASSLWGQGKEQYF.

The chain recombines TRBV14 with TRBJ2-5; 8 bases align to TRBD1. This CDR3 is built from 15 residues. With V trimmed by 3 bases and J by 5 bases, 8 bases remained unmatched. The germline gives CDR1 SGHDN, CDR2 FVKESK. The CDR3 region is CASSHLQGGSETQYF. CDR3 DNA sequence: TGTGCCAGCAGCCATCTACAGGGGGGAAGTGAGACCCAGTACTTC.

This rearrangement joins TRBV5-1 to TRBJ2-7; TRBD1 matches at 7 bases. The V segment lost 6 bases and the J segment 0 bases; nucleotides outside the gene matches: 9. The CDR3 length is 15 residues. CDR1 is SGHRS, CDR2 YFSETQ, per germline. The CDR3 nucleotides read TGCGCCAGCAACTTAGGACAGGTCAACTCCTACGAGCAGTACTTC. This gives the protein CASNLGQVNSYEQYF.

This chain uses TRBV4-3 with TRBJ2-6, with 11 bases that match TRBD1. The CDR3 runs 19 residues. CDR1 is LGHNA, CDR2 YSLEER, per germline. V shed 1 base and J 0 bases; nucleotides not matched to a gene: 5. The CDR3 reads CASSQGQGTGGSGANVLTF. Here the CDR3 DNA reads TGCGCCAGCAGCCAAGGCCAGGGGACAGGGGGCTCTGGGGCCAACGTCCTGACTTTC.

The CDR3 sequence: CASSLGSAGPLNTEAFF. The CDR3 region has the DNA TGTGCCAGCAGTTTAGGGTCGGCAGGGCCATTGAACACTGAAGCTTTCTTT. V and J are TRBV27 and TRBJ1-1; possible D gene TRBD1, 5 bases. CDR3 length: 17 amino acids. Germline V CDR1 and CDR2: MNHEY, SMNVEV (reference sequence). V lost 2 bases and J 0 bases, leaving 16 bases between the germline ends.

This clone is a singleton in its sample. The gene calls are TRBV7-9 and TRBJ1-1; 9 positions agree with TRBD1. The CDR3 has 17 amino acids. V trimming: 3 bases; J trimming: 1 base; junction bases outside the gene matches: 9. CDR1 and CDR2 (germline): SEHNR, FQNEAQ (reference sequence). The chain's CDR3 is CASSFAKTGGENTEAFF. The CDR3 DNA reads as TGTGCCAGCAGCTTCGCGAAAACAGGGGGCGAGAACACTGAAGCTTTCTTT.

Worth noting for this clone: The junction differs from germline at one of its ends, possibly a read error. The chain is built from TRBV7-9 and TRBJ2-7; 9 nucleotides match TRBD1. Per the germline V gene, CDR1 is SEHNR and CDR2 is FQNEAQ (reference sequence). This CDR3 comprises 12 residues. The CDR3 reads CSSSDRGDEQYF. In nucleotides, the CDR3 is TGTTCCAGCAGCGACAGGGGGGACGAGCAGTACTTC.

Only a few counts were recorded for this clone. The chain is built from TRBV5-6 and TRBJ2-5; 8 bases line up with TRBD1. Germline trimming cut 0 bases from V and 5 bases from J; bases unmatched to any gene: 6. Germline V CDR1 and CDR2: SGHDT, YYEEEE. This CDR3 contains 15 residues. CDR3 DNA: TGTGCCAGCAGCTTGGCCGGACAGGGTGGTGAGACCCAGTACTTC. Its protein product is CASSLAGQGGETQYF.